These T cell receptor beta chains were read from a single sample in a study of metastatic and nonmetastatic thyroid tumors. TCRdb re-called the PCR reads through MiXCR. The data contain 32,000 or so clones, about a sixth of them singletons. The sequencing sample was made of blood. All receptors derive from a male donor with papillary thyroid cancer or a benign thyroid nodule (not recorded which). Some clones in this sample may be carry-over from other donors' samples. Each CDR3 is given with its conserved first and last residue. Each record gives: J gene, D gene, clone size, V gene, CDR3 DNA, CDR3 protein. A D gene is named only where the DNA matches it firmly. Size tells how often a clone was seen (once, few, many) or the class of an expanded clone, and some rows leave it out.

j_gene: TRBJ2-7; d_gene: TRBD1; abundance: many; v_gene: TRBV30; CDR3nt: TGTGCCTGGAGTCCCGGACAGGCTGGGATGTACGAGCAGTACTTC; CDR3aa: CAWSPGQAGMYEQYF
j_gene: TRBJ2-7; d_gene: -; abundance: many; v_gene: TRBV3-1; CDR3nt: TGTGCCAGCAGCCAGGGGGGCGAGCAGTACTTC; CDR3aa: CASSQGGEQYF
j_gene: TRBJ2-1; d_gene: TRBD1; abundance: many; v_gene: TRBV7-9; CDR3nt: TGTGCCAGCAGCATAGACAGGGGGCCCTACAATGAGCAGTTCTTC; CDR3aa: CASSIDRGPYNEQFF
j_gene: TRBJ1-4; d_gene: TRBD1; abundance: many; v_gene: TRBV15; CDR3nt: TGTGCCACCAGCACAGGGGGCCTGGCGGAAAAACTGTTTTTT; CDR3aa: CATSTGGLAEKLFF
j_gene: TRBJ1-6; d_gene: TRBD1; abundance: few; v_gene: TRBV15; CDR3nt: TGTGCAACCAGCAGTGGTCTAGGGGGCCTTAATTCACCCCTCCACTTT; CDR3aa: CATSSGLGGLNSPLHF
j_gene: TRBJ1-6; d_gene: -; abundance: many; v_gene: TRBV7-2; CDR3nt: TGTGCCAGCAGCACCCAGGGAAATTCACCCCTCCACTTT; CDR3aa: CASSTQGNSPLHF
j_gene: TRBJ1-6; d_gene: -; abundance: -; v_gene: TRBV28; CDR3nt: TGTGCCAGCAGTTTATATTTGGGGAAGAATTCACCCCTCCACTTT; CDR3aa: CASSLYLGKNSPLHF
j_gene: TRBJ2-5; d_gene: -; abundance: once; v_gene: TRBV14; CDR3nt: TGTGCCAGCAGCCAAGTTGCAGGGCCTCAAGGTACCCAGTACTTC; CDR3aa: CASSQVAGPQGTQYF
j_gene: TRBJ1-5; d_gene: TRBD1; abundance: many; v_gene: TRBV4-3; CDR3nt: TGCGCCAGCAGCCAAGGTTTAGGACAGGGGATCGTCAATCAGCCCCAGCATTTT; CDR3aa: CASSQGLGQGIVNQPQHF
j_gene: TRBJ2-7; d_gene: TRBD2; abundance: many; v_gene: TRBV13; CDR3nt: TGTGCCAGCGGGCTAGCGGGAGTTCGGTGGGACTACGAGCAGTACTTC; CDR3aa: CASGLAGVRWDYEQYF
j_gene: TRBJ2-1; d_gene: TRBD1; abundance: many; v_gene: TRBV19; CDR3nt: TGTGCCAGTAGTGGGTGGGACAGACCCTACTCCTACAATGAGCAGTTCTTC; CDR3aa: CASSGWDRPYSYNEQFF
j_gene: TRBJ1-6; d_gene: TRBD1; abundance: many; v_gene: TRBV6-6; CDR3nt: TGTGCCAGCAGGACCGGGACAGGGGGACAGAGCTCCTATAATTCACCCCTCCACTTT; CDR3aa: CASRTGTGGQSSYNSPLHF
j_gene: TRBJ2-2; d_gene: -; abundance: many; v_gene: TRBV7-8; CDR3nt: TGTGCCAGCAGCTTAGAGGCGGGGTCCGGGGAGCTGTTTTTT; CDR3aa: CASSLEAGSGELFF
j_gene: TRBJ1-2; d_gene: -; abundance: many; v_gene: TRBV19; CDR3nt: TGTGCCAGTAGTTTGAACTATGGCTACACCTTC; CDR3aa: CASSLNYGYTF
j_gene: TRBJ2-7; d_gene: TRBD1; abundance: -; v_gene: TRBV28; CDR3nt: TGTGCCAGCAGTTTGGTCCTCGACAGGGGGGGCTACGAGCAGTACTTC; CDR3aa: CASSLVLDRGGYEQYF
j_gene: TRBJ2-7; d_gene: -; abundance: -; v_gene: TRBV24-1; CDR3nt: TGTGCCACCAGTGATGTGACGGTATCCTACGAGCAGTACTTC; CDR3aa: CATSDVTVSYEQYF
j_gene: TRBJ2-5; d_gene: -; abundance: many; v_gene: TRBV5-1; CDR3nt: TGCGCCAGCAGCTTGGATGTAGTCCAAGAGACCCAGTACTTC; CDR3aa: CASSLDVVQETQYF
j_gene: TRBJ2-6; d_gene: -; abundance: -; v_gene: TRBV5-1; CDR3nt: TGCGCCAGCAGCTTGTCGGGGACAGGGGCCAACGTCCTGACTTTC; CDR3aa: CASSLSGTGANVLTF
j_gene: TRBJ2-3; d_gene: TRBD2; abundance: many; v_gene: TRBV12-3/TRBV12-4; CDR3nt: TGTGCCAGCAGCGATAGCGGGGGGTGGGCAGATACGCAGTATTTT; CDR3aa: CASSDSGGWADTQYF
j_gene: TRBJ1-6; d_gene: -; abundance: many; v_gene: TRBV7-9; CDR3nt: TGTGCCAGCAGCTTAGGGGAGGGGGGGTATGGTTCACCCCTCCACTTT; CDR3aa: CASSLGEGGYGSPLHF
j_gene: TRBJ2-3; d_gene: TRBD2; abundance: many; v_gene: TRBV25-1; CDR3nt: TGTGCCAGCAGTGACTCTAGGGACATCTTCGACGTCGTAGCGGGGGGGAGCACAGATACGCAGTATTTT; CDR3aa: CASSDSRDIFDVVAGGSTDTQYF
j_gene: TRBJ2-6; d_gene: -; abundance: few; v_gene: TRBV19; CDR3nt: TGTGCCAGTAGTGGCAAGAGCACTGGGTCCAACGTCCTGACTTTC; CDR3aa: CASSGKSTGSNVLTF
j_gene: TRBJ2-4; d_gene: -; abundance: -; v_gene: TRBV18; CDR3nt: TGTGCCAGCTCACCCGCCGGGAAAAAAAACATTCAGTACTTC; CDR3aa: CASSPAGKKNIQYF
j_gene: TRBJ2-2; d_gene: -; abundance: many; v_gene: TRBV20-1; CDR3nt: TGCAGTGCTAGAGATGGGGCTAGCGAGAACACCGGGGAGCTGTTTTTT; CDR3aa: CSARDGASENTGELFF
j_gene: TRBJ2-1; d_gene: -; abundance: -; v_gene: TRBV5-1; CDR3nt: TGCGCCAGCAGCGGTTGGGGGGAGCAGTTCTTC; CDR3aa: CASSGWGEQFF
j_gene: TRBJ1-1; d_gene: -; abundance: many; v_gene: TRBV19; CDR3nt: TGTGCCAGCAGAGAGACAGCAGGTGGGTTGAACACTGAAGCTTTCTTT; CDR3aa: CASRETAGGLNTEAFF
j_gene: TRBJ2-2; d_gene: TRBD2; abundance: medium-sized; v_gene: TRBV6-2/TRBV6-3; CDR3nt: TGTGCCAGCAAGTATTGGGCGGGGGTCTCGGAGCTGTTTTTT; CDR3aa: CASKYWAGVSELFF
j_gene: TRBJ2-2; d_gene: TRBD2; abundance: many; v_gene: TRBV5-1; CDR3nt: TGCGCCAGCAGCTTAGGAGGACTAGCGAACACCGGGGAGCTGTTTTTT; CDR3aa: CASSLGGLANTGELFF
j_gene: TRBJ1-2; d_gene: -; abundance: -; v_gene: TRBV12-3/TRBV12-4; CDR3nt: TGTGCCAGCAGTTTAGTTCCTTGGCAGGGGAGGGAGGGCTACACCTTC; CDR3aa: CASSLVPWQGREGYTF
j_gene: TRBJ2-2; d_gene: -; abundance: many; v_gene: TRBV18; CDR3nt: TGTGCCAGCTCACCAATAGTGGGGCCGAACACCGGGGAGCTGTTTTTT; CDR3aa: CASSPIVGPNTGELFF
j_gene: TRBJ2-2; d_gene: TRBD2; abundance: -; v_gene: TRBV5-1; CDR3nt: TGCGCCAGCAGCCCGGCAGTAATGGGAGTAGCGGGAGGAAACACCGGGGAGCTGTTTTTT; CDR3aa: CASSPAVMGVAGGNTGELFF
j_gene: TRBJ2-1; d_gene: -; abundance: -; v_gene: TRBV27; CDR3nt: TGTGCCAGCAGTCCAGGTAGCCACGATGAGCAGTTCTTC; CDR3aa: CASSPGSHDEQFF
j_gene: TRBJ2-7; d_gene: -; abundance: few; v_gene: TRBV6-4; CDR3nt: TGTGCCAGCAGCCGAGGCCCTAGCGTGAATTCTTACGAGCAGTACTTC; CDR3aa: CASSRGPSVNSYEQYF
j_gene: TRBJ2-6; d_gene: -; abundance: medium-sized; v_gene: TRBV28; CDR3nt: TGTGCCAGCAGGAGGAGCTCTGGGGCCAACGTCCTGACTTTC; CDR3aa: CASRRSSGANVLTF
j_gene: TRBJ2-5; d_gene: -; abundance: few; v_gene: TRBV12-3/TRBV12-4; CDR3nt: TGTGCCAGCAGCCCAAGGTTAATCGTTTTGGAGACCCAGTACTTC; CDR3aa: CASSPRLIVLETQYF
j_gene: TRBJ2-3; d_gene: -; abundance: few; v_gene: TRBV20-1; CDR3nt: TGCATTGCTCCCTCGCGGGATTCAGATACGCAGTATTTT; CDR3aa: CIAPSRDSDTQYF
j_gene: TRBJ1-5; d_gene: -; abundance: many; v_gene: TRBV6-1; CDR3nt: TGTGCCAGCAGAGAATTACAGGGAAGTAGGAGCAATCAGCCCCAGCATTTT; CDR3aa: CASRELQGSRSNQPQHF